This T cell receptor beta chain derives from a study of shared clonotypes between healthy human individuals. As for the study in general: Three plates were used per donor for CD4 naive, three for CD4 memory, two for CD8 naive and one for CD8 memory. General study findings and limits: Generation probabilities were higher for clonotypes shared across all four sorted-subset donors than for unshared ones. Limitation of the genetic and exposure-history diversity represented came from the few donors.

With respect to this clone: Its antigen remains unknown.

Naive CD8 cells, CD45RO-negative and positively selected for CCR7, excluded terminally differentiated effector memory CD45RA+ cells. Each subset's genomic DNA was shared equally among a number of immunoSEQ plates. Clones were read by immunoSEQ multiplex PCR, and TCRdb kept only the in-frame ones, dropping some. The sample lists 2 million to 2.5 million clones, about 95% occurring once. The CDR3 length is 15 residues. Germline V gene data show CDR1 as SGHAT and CDR2 as FQNNGV. Trimming took 1 base from V and 2 from J, leaving 8 bases between them. This sequence joins TRBV11-2 and TRBJ2-2; tentatively, D is TRBD2 (6 bases). What was sequenced was naive CD8+ T cells sorted from blood. This sequence originates from a man aged 18-30 years in good health. The DNA for the CDR3 is TGTGCCAGCAGCTTAGGCGGGGTTAACACCGGGGAGCTGTTTTTT. Translating it yields CASSLGGVNTGELFF.